Below are 15 T cell receptor beta chains sequenced from a single sample in a study of CD8+ T cells in alopecia areata. Isolated RNA was reverse transcribed into cDNA used as the sequencing template. Libraries were prepared by immunoSEQ multiplex PCR; TCRdb keeps only in-frame clonotypes and omits some of them. The sample holds approximately 110,000 clones, roughly three fifths seen once. The treatment is: oral pan-JAK inhibitor, 5-10 mg twice daily. The material was CD8+ T cells sorted from blood, obtained at week 24, from a patient treated with tofacitinib. Receptors originate from a human donor with alopecia areata.

With respect to this clone: Other DNA sequences within the sample encode an identical CDR3. The chain joins TRBV30 to TRBJ1-1; D gene uncertain. Germline-derived CDR1 and CDR2 are GTSNPN and SVGIG (reference sequence). This CDR3 is built from 11 residues. The V end lost 5 bases, the J end lost 4 bases, and 8 bases lay between the germline ends. CDR3 coding DNA: TGTGCCTGGTCCCATGGCACTGAAGCTTTCTTT. Translated: CAWSHGTEAFF.

The chain has TRBV15 and TRBJ1-1; D call uncertain. Per germline, CDR1 LNHNV and CDR2 YYDKDF (reference sequence). The CDR3 is 15 amino acids. Trimming took 0 bases from V and 0 from J, leaving 8 bases between them. The CDR3 sequence is CATSRDRGLNTEAFF. CDR3 DNA: TGTGCCACCAGCAGAGATCGAGGGTTGAACACTGAAGCTTTCTTT.

The rearrangement links TRBV6-1 to TRBJ2-7; 8 bases fit TRBD2. The V and J ends lost 7 bases and 2 bases, in that order; junction bases with no gene match: 4. The CDR3 runs 13 residues. Looked up from germline, CDR1 is MNHNS and CDR2 is SASEGT. In nucleotides, the CDR3 is TGTGCCAGCAAGCGGGGGCTCACCTACGAGCAGTACTTC. Translated: CASKRGLTYEQYF.

A few counts support this clone. The gene calls are TRBV9 and TRBJ1-3; TRBD1 might be the D (6 bases). From germline, CDR1 is SGDLS and CDR2 YYNGEE. V lost 4 bases and J 0 bases, leaving 20 bases between the germline ends. The CDR3 extends over 18 amino acids. The CDR3 DNA sequence: TGTGCCAGCAGCTTACACCGGGACACAACGAACTCTGGAAACACCATATATTTT. Protein: CASSLHRDTTNSGNTIYF. Supplemented by reference TRBV9 and TRBJ1-3, the full variable domain reads DSGVTQTPKHLITATGQRVTLRCSPRSGDLSVYWYQQSLDQGLQFLIQYYNGEERAKGNILERFSAQQFPDLHSELNLSSLELGDSALYFCASSLHRDTTNSGNTIYFGEGSWLTVV.

This clone was detected once. This rearrangement joins TRBV27 to TRBJ2-5; TRBD1 agrees at 9 bases. The trim removed 2 bases at V and 4 bases at J, leaving 8 bases unmatched. The germline V gene has CDR1 MNHEY and CDR2 SMNVEV (reference sequence). There are 16 residues in the CDR3. CDR3 region: CASSLGRQGVGETQYF. CDR3 sequence (DNA): TGTGCCAGCAGTTTAGGACGACAGGGGGTAGGAGAGACCCAGTACTTC.

The chain employs TRBV27 and TRBJ2-1, with TRBD2 as a possible D gene (6 bases). This CDR3 spans 15 amino acids. Germline CDR1 reads MNHEY; CDR2 reads SMNVEV (reference sequence). The germline V and J ends were trimmed by 2 bases and 2 bases, with 10 bases remaining between them. CDR3 residues: CASSLGEAPYNEQFF. In DNA, the CDR3 is TGTGCCAGCAGTTTAGGGGAGGCCCCCTACAATGAGCAGTTCTTC.

This clone was seen more than once but under ten times. This chain links TRBV7-2 with TRBJ2-3; TRBD2 matches 13 bases. The CDR3 has 14 amino acids. After removal of 6 bases from V and 5 bases from J, the junction contained 2 bases not matched to a gene. Germline assignment: CDR1 SGHTA and CDR2 FQGNSA. CDR3 in amino acids: CASRGLAGLDTQYF. CDR3 coding DNA: TGTGCCAGCAGGGGACTAGCGGGGTTAGATACGCAGTATTTT.

In its sample, this clone was seen a few times. The V gene is TRBV29-1, the J gene TRBJ2-2; D is perhaps TRBD1 or TRBD2 (5 bases each). CDR1 SQVTM and CDR2 ANQGSEA come from the germline V gene. The CDR3 runs 13 residues. The CDR3 reads CSGESGPTGELFF. CDR3 DNA: TGCAGTGGTGAGTCGGGGCCCACCGGGGAGCTGTTTTTT.

The chain recombines TRBV2 with TRBJ2-7; D may be TRBD1 or TRBD2 (5 bases each). V was trimmed by 4 bases and J by 0 bases, leaving 16 bases between them. This CDR3 is built from 16 residues. Germline V gene lookup returns CDR1 SNHLY and CDR2 FYNNEI. CDR3 region: CASSGDRLTSSYEQYF. As DNA, the CDR3 is TGTGCCAGCAGTGGAGACAGACTAACTAGCTCCTACGAGCAGTACTTC. Complete variable domain (other parts from reference TRBV2 and TRBJ2-7): EPEVTQTPSHQVTQMGQEVILRCVPISNHLYFYWYRQILGQKVEFLVSFYNNEISEKSEIFDDQFSVERPDGSNFTLKIRSTKLEDSAMYFCASSGDRLTSSYEQYFGPGTRLTVT.

This clone has just a few counts. The chain links TRBV6-5 to TRBJ2-7; D is undetermined. The CDR3 loop spans 13 amino acids. Germline CDR1 MNHEY, CDR2 SVGAGI. Trimming left V 5 bases short and J 0 bases short, with 8 bases between. Here the CDR3 reads CASSNMGSYEQYF. The CDR3 coding sequence is TGTGCCAGCAGTAACATGGGCTCCTACGAGCAGTACTTC.

The gene calls are TRBV6-5 and TRBJ2-1, with 7 bases aligning to TRBD2. V was pared by 7 bases and J by 6 bases, with 6 bases of the junction left unmatched. Germline V gene lookup returns CDR1 MNHEY and CDR2 SVGAGI. The CDR3 covers 13 residues. The CDR3 DNA reads TGTGCCAGCACGGACGGCGGGGGCAATGAGCAGTTCTTC. Its protein is CASTDGGGNEQFF.

This clone is termed medium-sized. The chain's CDR3 is CASKAGENTDTQYF. DNA for the CDR3: TGTGCCAGCAAGGCGGGGGAGAACACAGATACGCAGTATTTT. The rearrangement joins TRBV6-4 to TRBJ2-3; TRBD2 matches at 7 bases. Germline V gene sequence: CDR1 MRHNA, CDR2 SNTAGT. This CDR3 region has 14 residues. V lost 7 bases and J lost 2; bases outside the gene matches: 6.

This sequence joins TRBV2 and TRBJ1-2; perhaps TRBD1 as D (6 bases). The length of the CDR3 is 14 residues. Germline CDR1 and CDR2: SNHLY and FYNNEI. Trimming removed 9 bases at V and 4 bases at J, with 18 bases between. The chain's CDR3 is CASRGPEAFYGYTF. In DNA form, the CDR3 reads TGTGCCAGTCGGGGGCCTGAGGCATTCTATGGCTACACCTTC.

The chain carries TRBV9 and TRBJ2-1, with TRBD2 matching 8 bases. This CDR3 is built from 15 residues. Per germline, CDR1 SGDLS and CDR2 YYNGEE. V shed 4 bases, J shed 2 bases, and the junction held 5 bases outside the gene matches. For the CDR3, the DNA is TGTGCCAGCAGCCGACGGGAGGGGCCCTACAATGAGCAGTTCTTC. Residues: CASSRREGPYNEQFF.

The sample holds a few counts of this clone. The chain couples TRBV6-5 to TRBJ2-5, with 7 bases aligning to TRBD1. Trimming removed 0 bases from V and 5 bases from J; junction bases left unmatched: 6. Germline-derived CDR1 and CDR2 are MNHEY and SVGAGI. This CDR3 is 15 amino acids long. For the CDR3, the DNA is TGTGCCAGCAGTTACTCGGGACAGTTTCTTGAGACCCAGTACTTC. It encodes CASSYSGQFLETQYF.